The present TCR beta chain was sequenced within a study of CD8 T cells in Susac syndrome. V shed 8 bases and J shed 0 bases, with 8 bases lying between them. CDR1 SGHAT and CDR2 FQNNGV come from the germline V gene. The CDR3 loop spans 13 amino acids. This clonotype is a singleton in its sample. An amount of RNA that ranged from roughly 0.5 to 1 ug was reverse transcribed with random hexamers. TCRdb fed the immunoSEQ multiplex PCR reads into MiXCR, producing one record per CDR3 protein. The sample comprises some 190,000 distinct CDR3 sequences, roughly 94% of which are singletons, and less than 0.11% rests with the top ten.

Sequencing was carried out using CD4+ T cells from PBMCs. The rearrangement links TRBV11-2 to TRBJ2-1; the D gene is possibly TRBD2 (6 bases). The TCR was taken from a human donor in good health. CDR3 DNA sequence: TGTGCCAGCCAGACTAGCTCCTACAATGAGCAGTTCTTC. The encoded protein is CASQTSSYNEQFF.